This T cell receptor (beta chain) was documented in a study of regulatory T cells in long-lasting Graves disease (dated by TCRdb to 2020 to 2023). Notes on the research overall: Newly diagnosed Graves' disease patients had taken antithyroid drugs for less than 3 months. Persistent Graves' disease patients were compared with newly diagnosed Graves' disease patients by peripheral blood TCR sequencing and RNA sequencing. The study was conducted in China and was registered as a clinical trial. A total of around 33 samples underwent TCR sequencing, from about 13 patients with persistent Graves' disease and roughly 20 patients with newly diagnosed Graves' disease. Paper-wide results and their limitations: The study examined only peripheral blood because the primary lesion, thyroid tissue, could not be accessed. The authors noted that the small sample size was a limitation that may lower accuracy. Patients with persistent disease shared more public clonotypes (approximately 2,500) than newly diagnosed patients did (more than 900). Sequencing and analysis were limited to the TCR beta chain. Compared with newly diagnosed patients, persistent Graves' disease patients had lower TCR Shannon entropy and fewer highly expanded clones, which suggests clonal expansion. Preferential use of TRBV28, TRBJ1-2 and TRBJ2-5 was observed in persistent disease, whereas TRBV20-1 and TRBJ2-1 were favored in newly diagnosed disease.

Cut back by 7 bases and 5 bases, the V and J ends lie 11 bases apart. From the cysteine up to the phenylalanine, the CDR3 has a length of 13 residues. The CDR3 DNA has 39 bases and is translated from base 1. Per the germline V gene (reference sequence), SEHNR is the CDR1 and FQNEAQ is the CDR2. There are a few counts of this clonotype. No antigen is known for it. The sample holds no much larger clone one base away, and base qualities are not on file. The time point label on this specimen signifies: newly diagnosed GD, antithyroid drugs for less than 3 months. For both TCR sequencing and RNA sequencing, RNA was extracted from PBMCs in TRIzol. The diagnosis of Graves' disease was made according to American Thyroid Association guidelines. The patients came from an endocrinology department in Xi'an, China. Each patient gave approximately 9.7 milliliters of peripheral blood, collected in an EDTA anticoagulant tube. Ficoll Paque Plus density gradient separation was used to isolate PBMCs, and no further T cell sorting was performed. An Agilent 2100 Bioanalyzer and agarose gel were used to check RNA quality, and a NanoDrop 2000 was used to measure RNA concentration.

Library generation was performed with multiplex PCR. The listed sequencing device is Illumina HiSeq 4000. iRepertoire HTBI primers and Arm-PCR amplification of CDR3 regions were used to construct TCR beta libraries. PCR products were gel purified before sequencing. The source study handled its data this way. Across samples, 60 to 80 TRBV and 14 TRBJ segments were identified and used for gene usage analysis of CDR3 amino acid clonotypes. Filtered high-quality paired reads were merged into contigs using COPE and FqMerger. BLAST was used to align contigs to IMGT TRBV, TRBD and TRBJ reference genes, with CDR3 defined following IMGT. Clonotypes above 0.1% frequency were classified as highly expanded clones. Shannon entropy was used to measure repertoire diversity, and the Gini coefficient was used to measure V-J evenness. A clonotype was considered public if more than one individual shared it. TCRdb reworked the public reads: Q25 trimming with fastp, MiXCR clone assembly, productive beta chains retained. Each CDR3 protein appears once, grouped with its most common genes and DNA. The V and J calls shown here were made by TCRdb, not taken from the authors' results. This sample comprises a few hundred thousand distinct CDR3 sequences, approximately 10% of them detected only once. The top ten constitute 18% of the sample.

The same sample was also used in a study of T cells in Graves' hyperthyroidism and ophthalmopathy. The second study also describes: Stable Graves' hyperthyroidism was defined as the absence of progression to ophthalmopathy over 18 months of follow-up. Hyperthyroidism patients were newly diagnosed, with disease duration under 2 months, and aged 18 to 65 years. Patients with uncontrolled infections, other autoimmune diseases, pregnancy or lactation were excluded. Clinical symptoms, serum thyroxine and TRAb, thyroid ultrasound, and orbital computed tomography formed the basis for the diagnoses. A first-round RT-PCR of the TCR CDR3 used the HTBI primer set with the Qiagen OneStep RT-PCR kit. Most expanded thyroid clonotypes (frequency above 0.001) were also found in blood, which suggests that blood repertoires may mirror thyroid immune responses. A model built on a 13 V-J signature distinguished ophthalmopathy from stable hyperthyroidism, reaching 85% to 90% sensitivity and about 81% specificity in cross-validation and 80%/75% in testing. In validation, the model predicted progression to ophthalmopathy a median of approximately 6.6 months before onset, with approximately 70% sensitivity and around 76% specificity. TCR V-J signatures able to tell the groups apart were searched for in a discovery cohort of about a hundred patients, of whom over 40 had Graves' ophthalmopathy and roughly 58 had stable Graves' hyperthyroidism. An independent validation cohort of about 19 hyperthyroidism patients and some 15 patients who later progressed to ophthalmopathy tested prospective prediction of ophthalmopathy. For training and testing, the roughly 100 patients in the discovery cohort were randomly divided in a 7:3 ratio. In addition, the study compared T-cell repertoires in thyroid tissue and in blood from six Graves' hyperthyroidism patients. After blood sampling, hyperthyroidism patients were treated with methimazole at a starting dose of 30 mg daily, and ophthalmopathy patients were treated with high-dose intravenous methylprednisolone. A second multiplex PCR round built the libraries, followed by size selection and purification. Sequencing of the libraries was done on an Illumina HiSeq2000 using paired-end 100 bp reads. SOAPnuke was used to process the raw data, with reads discarded if the reads contained adapters or uncalled bases, had a mean Phred below 15, or lacked an exact constant-primer or identifier match. High-quality paired reads were merged using COPE v1.2.5, and each unique nucleotide sequence was defined as a clonotype. MiTCR v1.1 was used to align clonotypes to the IMGT TRBV, TRBD and TRBJ reference segments. Only V-J combinations with frequency above 0.0001, covering 99% to 99.2% of repertoires, were analysed. A TCS score was defined as the ratio of F50 (clonal expansion) to E x V (chaos), with BLOSUM62-based TCRdist applied between CDR3 peptides within each V-J. Welch's t-statistics and random forest reduced approximately 520 V-J features to 10 to 15, which were used in a naive Bayes classifier (R e1071). No statistical method was used to fix the sample size in advance, and group allocation was not hidden from the investigators. According to the paper, TCR Vbeta CDR3 sequencing was carried out on around 140 peripheral blood samples, which came from some 41 ophthalmopathy, roughly 75 hyperthyroidism and about 17 progressor patients.

The sequence was obtained from a woman between 18 and 29 years old with Graves disease. Donor details come from another sample of the same person, matched by shared clones. The chain couples TRBV7-9 to TRBJ1-4; the D gene lacks a confident call. The sample in question was peripheral blood mononuclear cells (PBMCs), obtained at new diagnosis, from a patient treated with antithyroid drugs. The CDR3 in this case is CASTGFPNEKLFF. The base sequence is TGTGCCAGCACCGGGTTTCCGAATGAAAAACTGTTTTTT. With all but the CDR3 taken from the reference TRBV7-9 and TRBJ1-4 genes, the full variable domain is: DTGVSQNPRHKITKRGQNVTFRCDPISEHNRLYWYRQTLGQGPEFLTYFQNEAQLEKSRLLSDRFSAERPKGSFSTLEIQRTEQGDSAMYLCASTGFPNEKLFFGSGTQLSVL.